The rows below give T cell receptor beta chains drawn from one sample of a study of T cell repertoires in ileal Crohn's disease. Profiling relied on immunoSEQ multiplex PCR, and the TCRdb table lists in-frame clones only, not all of them. The repertoire holds approximately 3,700 clones, about 71% seen once, with 8.3% in the top ten. Sequencing was performed on ileal tissue. These TCRs come from an adult with Crohn's disease. Each CDR3 is given with its conserved first and last residue. The order of the fields is clone size, V gene, D gene, J gene, CDR3 protein, CDR3 DNA. The D gene is left open where the match is weak. Expanded clones are given a class, and other clones once, few, many or no size at all.

clone_size: .; v_call: TRBV5-1; d_call: .; j_call: TRBJ2-1; cdr3_aa: CASSLMTGEGQFF; cdr3_nt: TGCGCCAGCAGCTTAATGACAGGGGAGGGGCAGTTCTTC
clone_size: .; v_call: TRBV2; d_call: TRBD2; j_call: TRBJ2-1; cdr3_aa: CASSEQRGVGNEQFF; cdr3_nt: TGTGCCAGCAGTGAACAGCGGGGGGTTGGGAATGAGCAGTTCTTC
clone_size: .; v_call: TRBV6-6; d_call: TRBD1; j_call: TRBJ1-6; cdr3_aa: CASRPNRDRVNSPLHF; cdr3_nt: TGTGCCAGCAGACCCAACAGGGACAGGGTCAATTCACCCCTCCACTTT
clone_size: .; v_call: TRBV19; d_call: .; j_call: TRBJ2-1; cdr3_aa: CASLQGLGSYNEQFF; cdr3_nt: TGTGCCAGTCTTCAGGGTTTGGGGTCCTACAATGAGCAGTTCTTC
clone_size: once; v_call: TRBV7-8; d_call: TRBD1; j_call: TRBJ1-2; cdr3_aa: CASSFGQGYGYTF; cdr3_nt: TGTGCCAGCAGCTTTGGACAGGGATATGGCTACACCTTC
clone_size: .; v_call: TRBV11-3; d_call: TRBD1; j_call: TRBJ1-1; cdr3_aa: CASSQTGGARNTEAFF; cdr3_nt: TGTGCCAGCAGCCAGACAGGGGGCGCGAGGAACACTGAAGCTTTCTTT
clone_size: .; v_call: TRBV5-1; d_call: TRBD1; j_call: TRBJ1-1; cdr3_aa: CASSRQGVLNTEAFF; cdr3_nt: TGCGCCAGCAGCCGCCAGGGGGTCTTGAACACTGAAGCTTTCTTT
clone_size: .; v_call: TRBV7-9; d_call: TRBD2; j_call: TRBJ2-1; cdr3_aa: CASSSGLAGRTDYNEQFF; cdr3_nt: TGTGCCAGCAGCTCGGGACTAGCGGGGAGGACGGACTACAATGAGCAGTTCTTC
clone_size: .; v_call: TRBV21-1; d_call: .; j_call: TRBJ1-6; cdr3_aa: CASSKCGTTSSYNSPLHF; cdr3_nt: TGTGCCAGCAGCAAATGTGGGACAACGAGCTCCTATAATTCACCCCTCCACTTT
clone_size: .; v_call: TRBV19; d_call: .; j_call: TRBJ2-4; cdr3_aa: CASTDTGGEHIQYF; cdr3_nt: TGTGCCAGTACAGATACAGGCGGGGAACACATTCAGTACTTC
clone_size: .; v_call: TRBV5-1; d_call: .; j_call: TRBJ1-5; cdr3_aa: CASRRGWDDQPQHF; cdr3_nt: TGCGCCAGCAGGCGGGGCTGGGACGATCAGCCCCAGCATTTT
clone_size: once; v_call: TRBV6-5; d_call: TRBD1; j_call: TRBJ1-2; cdr3_aa: CASSPPGQGSGYTF; cdr3_nt: TGTGCCAGCAGTCCGCCGGGACAGGGGTCGGGCTACACCTTC
clone_size: .; v_call: TRBV6-5; d_call: .; j_call: TRBJ1-2; cdr3_aa: CASSYNTRGANYGYTF; cdr3_nt: TGTGCCAGCAGTTACAACACCAGGGGAGCTAACTATGGCTACACCTTC
clone_size: .; v_call: TRBV5-1; d_call: .; j_call: TRBJ2-7; cdr3_aa: CASSLTLSYEQYF; cdr3_nt: TGCGCCAGCAGCTTGACTCTTTCCTACGAGCAGTACTTC
clone_size: .; v_call: TRBV5-1; d_call: TRBD2; j_call: TRBJ2-5; cdr3_aa: CASSFVAGGQETQYF; cdr3_nt: TGCGCCAGCAGTTTCGTAGCGGGGGGACAAGAGACCCAGTACTTC
clone_size: .; v_call: TRBV18; d_call: TRBD1; j_call: TRBJ2-5; cdr3_aa: CASSSDGDRETQYF; cdr3_nt: TGTGCCAGCTCCTCGGATGGGGACAGGGAGACCCAGTACTTC
clone_size: few; v_call: TRBV29-1; d_call: .; j_call: TRBJ2-7; cdr3_aa: CSVIRGPFYEQYF; cdr3_nt: TGCAGCGTAATACGAGGGCCTTTCTACGAGCAGTACTTC